This T cell receptor beta chain was identified during a study of OX40 agonist ivuxolimab in advanced cancers. Looked up from germline, CDR1 is LNHNV and CDR2 is YYDKDF (reference sequence). The CDR3 spans 13 residues. Deletions cut 5 bases from V and 3 bases from J, with 8 bases between. Blood got drawn at baseline, again on cycle 4 day 1, and then on cycle 7 day 1. Clones were read by immunoSEQ multiplex PCR, and TCRdb kept only the in-frame ones, dropping some. The profile shows tens of thousands of clones, around nine tenths of them singletons. The J gene is TRBJ1-5, the V gene TRBV15; no definite D call. The source of this sequence is an adult with an advanced solid tumor such as melanoma, head and neck, liver or kidney cancer. The sample was CD4+ or CD8+ T cells sorted from blood, taken in a trial of the OX40 agonist ivuxolimab. This CDR3 reads CATSELYNQPQHF. The CDR3 DNA reads as TGTGCCACCAGCGAGCTCTACAATCAGCCCCAGCATTTT. Variable domain in full (rest from reference TRBV15 and TRBJ1-5): DAMVIQNPRYQVTQFGKPVTLSCSQTLNHNVMYWYQQKSSQAPKLLFHYYDKDFNNEADTPDNFQSRRPNTSFCFLDIRSPGLGDTAMYLCATSELYNQPQHFGDGTRLSIL.